This T cell receptor (beta chain) was identified during a study of T cell responses to AZD1222 COVID-19 vaccine. TCRdb's copy holds only in-frame clones and misses some; the assay was immunoSEQ multiplex PCR. This sample yields around 130,000 clones, of which 90% are seen a single time; 3.5% to 4.5% belongs to the top ten. As to this clone: Its antigen is unknown.

Broader study findings: Samples come after the peak T cell response, not at day 14. At baseline, just five to seven AZD1222 recipients tested seropositive.

Germline CDR1 reads SGHTA; CDR2 reads FQGNSA. Trimming stripped 4 bases from V and 11 bases from J, with 11 bases between. This CDR3 is built from 12 residues. The chain couples TRBV7-2 to TRBJ1-4; D is ambiguous. The material sequenced was peripheral blood, taken 28 days after the second dose of the MenACWY control vaccine. The clonotype was recovered from an adult who received the MenACWY meningococcal vaccine as a control. CDR3: CASSSQGRKLFF. The CDR3 bases are TGTGCCAGCAGCTCCCAAGGACGGAAACTGTTTTTT. The full variable domain, in which reference TRBV7-2 and TRBJ1-4 provide the parts outside the CDR3, is GAGVSQSPSNKVTEKGKDVELRCDPISGHTALYWYRQSLGQGLEFLIYFQGNSAPDKSGLPSDRFSAERTGGSVSTLTIQRTQQEDSAVYLCASSSQGRKLFFGSGTQLSVL.